What follows is one TCR beta chain and its context. Its specificity is unknown. One junction end disagrees with the germline gene, perhaps due to a read error. The PCR ran on 60 Vbeta and 13 Jbeta primers. TCRdb's copy holds only in-frame clones and misses some; the assay was immunoSEQ multiplex PCR. The table records 150,000 to 200,000 clones, around 80% of them present only once. This CDR3 has 13 amino acids. CDR1 SSHAT and CDR2 FNYEAQ come from the germline V gene (reference sequence). The record originates from a study of cytomegalovirus exposure and HLA in healthy donors. Overall study context: Early released data comprised around 79 million unique TCRs from HLA-typed donors. Whole-study results and caveats: High specificity and sensitivity for cytomegalovirus status were reported for the classifier. In a later analysis, productive TCRs from donors in an Asian-associated ancestry cluster reportedly carried fewer N-insertions than the cohort mean.

This TCR came from a woman aged 45-60 years in good health and CMV-seronegative. The sequencing sample was made of PBMCs. The chain joins TRBV7-7 to TRBJ2-5, with D uncertain. CDR3 sequence: CASSLGLQETQYF. CDR3 bases: TGTGCTAGCAGCTTAGGGCTTCAAGAGACCCAGTACTTC. The variable domain in full, completed from reference TRBV7-7 and TRBJ2-5, reads GAGVSQSPRYKVTKRGQDVTLRCDPISSHATLYWYQQALGQGPEFLTYFNYEAQPDKSGLPSDRFSAERPEGSISTLTIQRTEQRDSAMYRCASSLGLQETQYFGPGTRLLVL.